The source of this T cell receptor beta chain is a study of T cell clonotyping in hematopoietic cell transplantation. Using immunoSEQ multiplex PCR, the repertoire was profiled, and TCRdb retains in-frame clones only, with some absent. There are roughly 80,000 clones in the sample; 90% to 97% occur only once, and 1.5% to 2% lies in the top ten. Findings and limits, study-wide: Without cell sorting, CD4 versus CD8 contributions remain unresolved. Few recipient clonotypes overlapped donors; over 95% were de novo at given depth.

Specified time point: recipient sample about 28 days before transplant, after cytoreduction. This CDR3 contains 14 residues. Trimming removed 6 bases from V and 0 bases from J; junction bases left unmatched: 4. In germline, CDR1 is LNHDA, CDR2 SQIVND (reference sequence). With regard to this clone: The antigen is not known.

V gene TRBV19 combines with J gene TRBJ2-7, with 8 bases aligning to TRBD1. Sequenced here: peripheral blood mononuclear cells, sampled before stem cell transplant. The sequence was collected from a woman aged 45-60 years with acute myeloid leukemia. Some clones in this sample may be carry-over from other donors' samples. The CDR3 DNA follows: TGTGCCAGTAGGTTGGACAGGGACTCCTACGAGCAGTACTTC. Protein product: CASRLDRDSYEQYF.